The 6 T cell receptor beta chains reported below all come from one sample, sequenced in a study of T cell repertoires in cytomegalovirus infection. TCRdb called the reads again in MiXCR, with one record for every CDR3 protein. The table records about 450,000 distinct CDR3 sequences, 25% to 40% of them present only once. Input material: PBMCs. The receptors were sampled from a human donor in good health (CMV status not recorded). Some clones in this sample may be carry-over from other donors' samples.

On this clonotype itself: Being one base from a much bigger clone, this may be a read error. Here the CDR3 omits its conserved ending phenylalanine or tryptophan, so a read error is the likely source. The chain uses TRBV7-2 and TRBJ2-5; 7 bases align to TRBD2. This CDR3 comprises 14 residues. Germline V gene data show CDR1 as SGHTA and CDR2 as FQGNSA. Trimming cost V 1 base and J 4 bases; bases outside gene matches: 3. The CDR3 DNA reads TGTGCCAGCAGCTTAGGGGGGGGGGGAGAGACCCAGTACTAC. This translates into CASSLGGGGETQYY.

This chain links TRBV19 with TRBJ1-1; perhaps TRBD1 as D (5 bases). Germline CDR1 and CDR2: LNHDA and SQIVND (reference sequence). CDR3 length equals 15 residues. The V and J ends lost 7 bases and 5 bases respectively, with 20 bases between them. For the CDR3, the DNA is TGTGCCAGTATTATCGACCCCGGGGGAGCGACTGAAGCTTTCTTT. Translation gives CASIIDPGGATEAFF.

Only a few counts were recorded for this clonotype. J is TRBJ2-3 and V is TRBV6-5; D is uncertain. Trimming stripped 2 bases from V and 0 bases from J, with 9 bases between. Germline V CDR1 and CDR2: MNHEY, SVGAGI. This CDR3 has 15 amino acids. The CDR3 DNA reads TGTGCCAGCAGTTACGGTGGGTCTAGCACAGATACGCAGTATTTT. This gives the protein CASSYGGSSTDTQYF.

The V and J genes are TRBV6-8 and TRBJ1-3; D gene uncertain. The CDR3 contains 14 residues. Germline assignment: CDR1 MNHGY and CDR2 SAAAGT. V dropped 6 bases and J dropped 4 bases, with 13 bases sitting between them. CDR3 sequence (DNA): TGTGCCAGCAGCCCCCCCCACGGGGGAAACACCATATATTTT. It yields the protein CASSPPHGGNTIYF.

This clonotype was picked up a small number of times. The chain recombines TRBV5-1 with TRBJ2-1; D unresolved. The CDR3 loop spans 16 amino acids. V gave up 2 bases and J gave up 0 bases, with 12 bases separating them. Germline lookup yields CDR1 SGHRS and CDR2 YFSETQ. CDR3 coding DNA: TGCGCCAGCAGCTTTGGAGTTAAGAGCTCCTACAATGAGCAGTTCTTC. It translates to CASSFGVKSSYNEQFF.

Turning to this clonotype: At one boundary the junction diverges from the germline segment, which might be a read error. The chain joins TRBV4-1 to TRBJ2-7; 10 bases are shared with TRBD1. Germline CDR1 is MGHRA and CDR2 is YSYEKL. The length of the CDR3 is 14 residues. The CDR3 nucleotides are TGTGCCATCAGCCAAGGGACAGGGGCCTACGAGCAGTACTTC. This sequence encodes CAISQGTGAYEQYF.